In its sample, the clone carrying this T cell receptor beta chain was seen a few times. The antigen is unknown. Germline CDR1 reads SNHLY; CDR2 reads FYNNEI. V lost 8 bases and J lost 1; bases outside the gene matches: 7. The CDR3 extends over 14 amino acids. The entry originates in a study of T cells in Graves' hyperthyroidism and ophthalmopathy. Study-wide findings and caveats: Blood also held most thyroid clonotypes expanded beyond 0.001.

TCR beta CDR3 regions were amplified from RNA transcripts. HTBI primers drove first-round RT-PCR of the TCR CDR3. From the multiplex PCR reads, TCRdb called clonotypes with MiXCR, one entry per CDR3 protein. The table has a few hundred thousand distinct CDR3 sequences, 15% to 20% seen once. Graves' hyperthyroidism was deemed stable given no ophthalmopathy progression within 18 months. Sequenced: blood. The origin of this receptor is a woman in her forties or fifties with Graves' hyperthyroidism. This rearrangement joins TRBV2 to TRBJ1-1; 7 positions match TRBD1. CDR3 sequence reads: CASDWTGENTEAFF. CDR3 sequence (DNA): TGTGCCAGCGACTGGACAGGAGAGAACACTGAAGCTTTCTTT.